Sequencing of this T cell receptor beta chain was carried out in a study of blood T cell repertoires in COVID-19 (dated by TCRdb to 2019 to 2021). Study-wide context: Samples covering the acute and convalescent phases of COVID-19 were provided by collaborators in the United States, Italy and Spain. The material from the prospective study consisted of cDNA or gDNA derived from T cells, B-cell-depleted T cells, or PBMCs. Deeply sampled blood TCRbeta repertoires from subjects exposed to, actively infected with, or recovered from COVID-19 were included in the dataset. A freely available public database, intended as a resource for researchers studying the immune response to SARS-CoV-2, is where the repertoires were released. Samples came from the ongoing ImmuneRACE study (first 160 participants) plus 1,254 subjects from 6 global collaborators. A de-identified subject ID, COVID-19 status, age in years and sex were almost always included in the sample metadata. HLA class I and class II types, where available, came from metadata supplied by the sample provider rather than from assay-based typing.

The immunoSEQ Assay, a bias-controlled multiplex PCR, was used to amplify TCRbeta CDR3 regions from genomic DNA. Regarding the original processing steps: Nucleated cell counts per sample were estimated from amplification of reference gene primers within the assay. To quantify the absolute abundance of each unique TCRbeta CDR3 rearrangement, sequence reads were collapsed and filtered. Productive Simpson clonality was computed per sample as the square root of Simpson's diversity index over productive rearrangements. TCRdb carries this immuneACCESS record with in-frame sequences only. Its versions omit some clonotypes, under half of them owing to an unresolved V gene in the studies checked, with the rest unexplained. That table supplies the V and J calls and clone size; D and trimming were determined from the DNA. The sample profile shows approximately 530,000 clones; around 90% of them were found once. Of the sample, roughly 7.4% falls within the top ten clones.

According to the germline V gene, CDR1 reads SGHTA and CDR2 reads FQGNSA. V drops 1 base and J drops 4 bases, leaving 5 bases in between. From cysteine to phenylalanine, the CDR3 is 13 amino acids long. Of the read, only the CDR3 DNA is kept; its 39 bases are in frame from base 1. One collaborating source in Seattle enrolled patients during active infection and followed them longitudinally through the course of disease. Whole blood was collected in K2EDTA tubes by collaborating institutions according to the institutions' own protocols. For TCRbeta analysis, collaborators shipped samples in one of three forms: frozen whole blood, isolated PBMCs, or DNA extracted from either of those sample types. What the study reported, not specific to this receptor: The quantity of clinical and demographic metadata differed by source and by participant and was supplied without curation.

This clone was recorded a few times. No cognate antigen has been identified for it. No qualities accompany the bases; no much larger clone lies one base away. This sample also contains other DNA sequences that code for the same CDR3. Sequenced sample: peripheral blood. This receptor was obtained from a woman in her fifties or sixties with COVID-19, enrolled during active disease. The V gene is TRBV7-2 and the J gene is TRBJ1-5; no D segment can be confidently identified. The DNA sequence reads TGTGCCAGCAGCTTAGTGAGGAATCAGCCCCAGCATTTT. It codes for CASSLVRNQPQHF.